The TCR beta chain described here comes from a study of monozygotic twins with inflammatory bowel disease. CDR3 length: 13 residues. The study's findings and limits: Patients received differing immunosuppressive treatments, which may have added variability to their repertoires. Reduced clonotype sharing with other individuals was observed in IBD patients relative to healthy twins, especially with disease activity.

cDNA was produced in eight separate reactions per sample. A template switching step added UMIs, each with a 6-nucleotide sample barcode. Following a re-call of the 5' RACE reads, TCRdb has one entry per CDR3 protein and lacks DNA. This sample's table reports about 110,000 distinct CDR3 sequences. Details on this clonotype: The antigen is undetermined.

The rearrangement links TRBV12-3 or TRBV12-4 to TRBJ1-1; TCRdb calls TRBD1, which cannot be checked without DNA. Sequences were obtained from blood. The receptor's source is a human donor with ulcerative colitis or Crohn's disease, or a healthy co-twin of an affected twin (not recorded which). The CDR3 region is CASSLAMGAGAFF.